This passage covers 7 T cell receptor beta chains from one sample sequenced in a study of blood T cell repertoires in COVID-19. TCRdb's table, derived via immunoSEQ multiplex PCR, lists solely in-frame clones and lacks some. The sample has about 220,000 clones; roughly 80% are singletons. Sequenced input: peripheral blood. All receptors derive from a woman in her fifties or sixties with acute or convalescent COVID-19.

Worth noting for this clone: Relative to the germline gene, one junction end is altered; a read error may explain this. The CDR3, as DNA: TGTGCCAGTAGCCAGGGGATGACCCCTAATTTT. Its protein product is CASSQGMTPNF. The gene calls are TRBV19 and TRBJ1-4, with a possible D match to TRBD1 (6 bases). The germline V gene has CDR1 LNHDA and CDR2 SQIVND (reference sequence). There are 11 residues in the CDR3.

V gene TRBV9 combines with J gene TRBJ2-3, with D perhaps matching TRBD1 (6 bases). The CDR3 spans 13 residues. Per germline, CDR1 SGDLS and CDR2 YYNGEE. The V end was cut by 0 bases, the J end by 4 bases, with 6 bases between. In DNA, the CDR3 is TGTGCCAGCAGCGTAGACAGGGCAGATACGCAGTATTTT. Amino acids: CASSVDRADTQYF.

This sequence joins TRBV7-8 and TRBJ1-2; D perhaps matches TRBD1 (6 bases). The CDR3 has 13 residues. Trimming shortened V by 5 bases and J by 5 bases, and 12 bases separated the two germline ends. Germline V CDR1 and CDR2: SGHVS, FQNEAQ. This CDR3 is CASSTDRRYGYTF. The CDR3 DNA follows: TGTGCCAGCAGCACCGACAGGCGGTATGGCTACACCTTC.

This clone showed up just a few times. J is TRBJ2-1 and V is TRBV11-3; tentatively, D is TRBD1 (5 bases). The V end lost 5 bases, the J end lost 2 bases, and 10 bases lay between the germline ends. CDR3 length: 14 amino acids. Germline assignment: CDR1 SGHNT and CDR2 YENEEA. The CDR3, as DNA: TGTGCCAGCAGCGTTACAGGAGCCTACAATGAGCAGTTCTTC. Amino acid sequence: CASSVTGAYNEQFF.

This clone was counted once. The chain recombines TRBV7-9 with TRBJ2-1; D is perhaps TRBD2 (5 bases). V shed 1 base and J shed 7 bases, with 17 bases lying between them. This CDR3 is 16 amino acids long. Looked up from germline, CDR1 is SEHNR and CDR2 is FQNEAQ (reference sequence). The CDR3 nucleotides are TGTGCCAGCAGCTTAGGGAGACTATTACTGGCTAATGAGCAGTTCTTC. It encodes CASSLGRLLLANEQFF. Combining the CDR3 with reference TRBV7-9 and TRBJ2-1 gives the whole variable domain DTGVSQNPRHKITKRGQNVTFRCDPISEHNRLYWYRQTLGQGPEFLTYFQNEAQLEKSRLLSDRFSAERPKGSFSTLEIQRTEQGDSAMYLCASSLGRLLLANEQFFGPGTRLTVL.

The chain combines TRBV6-5 with TRBJ2-7; TRBD2 aligns across 8 bases. CDR3 size: 15 residues. Germline V gives CDR1 MNHEY, CDR2 SVGAGI. V lost 4 bases and J lost 4; bases outside the gene matches: 9. This CDR3 reads CASSSPGSGVYEQYF. Written as DNA, the CDR3 is TGTGCCAGCAGTTCCCCAGGTAGCGGGGTTTACGAGCAGTACTTC.

The gene calls are TRBV5-6 and TRBJ2-5, with 7 bases lining up with TRBD2. CDR1 is SGHDT, CDR2 YYEEEE, per germline. V shed 0 bases and J 4 bases; nucleotides not matched to a gene: 0. The CDR3 contains 13 residues. CDR3 loop: CASSLASGETQYF. DNA of the CDR3: TGTGCCAGCAGCTTGGCTAGCGGAGAGACCCAGTACTTC.